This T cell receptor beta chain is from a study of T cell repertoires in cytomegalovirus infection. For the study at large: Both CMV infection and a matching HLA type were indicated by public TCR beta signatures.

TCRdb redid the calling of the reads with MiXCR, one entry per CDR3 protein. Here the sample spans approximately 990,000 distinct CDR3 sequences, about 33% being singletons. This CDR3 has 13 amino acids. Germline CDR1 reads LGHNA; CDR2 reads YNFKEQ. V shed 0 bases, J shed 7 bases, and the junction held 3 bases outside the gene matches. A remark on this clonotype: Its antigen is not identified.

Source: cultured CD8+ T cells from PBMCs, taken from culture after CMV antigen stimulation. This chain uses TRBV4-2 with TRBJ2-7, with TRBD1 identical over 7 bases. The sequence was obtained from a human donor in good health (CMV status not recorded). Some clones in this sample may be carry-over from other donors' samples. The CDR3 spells CASSQETGWEQYV. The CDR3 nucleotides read TGTGCCAGCAGCCAAGAGACAGGGTGGGAGCAGTACGTC.